This T cell receptor (beta chain) is from a study of vaccination effects on CD4 cells after COVID-19. Regarding this clone: The antigen remains unidentified.

Before sequencing, viral peptide pools were used by the ViraFEST assay to expand antigen-specific CD4+ T cells. Culturing for 9 to 10 days preceded CD4+ T cell isolation. No vaccinee had earlier SARS-CoV-2 infection, and nucleocapsid antibodies were negative. J was trimmed by 0 bases and V by 5 bases; bases with no gene match: 7. This CDR3 comprises 15 residues. CDR1 MGHDK and CDR2 SYGVNS come from the germline V gene. Method: immunoSEQ multiplex PCR; TCRdb's copy keeps in-frame clones and lacks some. The profile shows tens of thousands of clones, approximately 81% of them singletons. The TCR originated in a human donor who received a COVID-19 vaccine. The sequencing here drew on CD4+ T cells from PBMCs cultured with HCoV-NL63 spike peptides, taken before COVID-19 vaccination. This chain links TRBV25-1 with TRBJ2-7, with 7 nucleotides matching TRBD2. CDR3 DNA: TGTGCCAGCAGTAACCGAGCGGGGACCTCCTACGAGCAGTACTTC. It translates to CASSNRAGTSYEQYF.